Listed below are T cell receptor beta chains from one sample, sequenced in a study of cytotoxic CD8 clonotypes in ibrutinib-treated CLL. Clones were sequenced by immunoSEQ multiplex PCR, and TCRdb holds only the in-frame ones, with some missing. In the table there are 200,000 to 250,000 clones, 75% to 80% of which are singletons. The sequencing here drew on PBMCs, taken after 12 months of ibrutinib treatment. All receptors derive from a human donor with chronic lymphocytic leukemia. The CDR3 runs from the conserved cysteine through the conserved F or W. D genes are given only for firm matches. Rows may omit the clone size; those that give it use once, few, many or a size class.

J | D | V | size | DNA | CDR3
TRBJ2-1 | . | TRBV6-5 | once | TGTGCCAGCAGTTACGGTGGGGGGCCTTACAATGAGCAGTTCTTC | CASSYGGGPYNEQFF
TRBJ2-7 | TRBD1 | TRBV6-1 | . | TGTGCCAGCACGCTACAGGGGACAGGGGGCCACGAGCAGTACTTC | CASTLQGTGGHEQYF
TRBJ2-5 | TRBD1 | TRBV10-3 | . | TGTGCCACCAAGGGACAGACTCAAGAGACCCAGTACTTC | CATKGQTQETQYF
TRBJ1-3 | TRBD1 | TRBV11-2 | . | TGTGCCAGCAGCCCGGGACAGGGGGAGGACACCATATATTTT | CASSPGQGEDTIYF
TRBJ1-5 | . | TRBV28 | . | TGTGCCAGCAGCACAGGGAGCCAGCCCCAGCATTTT | CASSTGSQPQHF
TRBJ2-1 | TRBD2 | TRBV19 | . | TGTGCCAGCAGACGAGAGACTAGCGGAAACAATGAGCAGTTCTTC | CASRRETSGNNEQFF
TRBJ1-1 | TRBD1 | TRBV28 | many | TGTGCCAGCAGAATACAGGGGGGAACTGAAGCTTTCTTT | CASRIQGGTEAFF
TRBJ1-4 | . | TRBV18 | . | TGTGCCAGCTCACCACCTAGGGGCGCAACTAATGAAAAACTGTTTTTT | CASSPPRGATNEKLFF
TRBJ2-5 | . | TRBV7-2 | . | TGTGCCAGCAGCCCCCGACTGGGGGCCCAGTACTTC | CASSPRLGAQYF
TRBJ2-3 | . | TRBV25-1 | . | TGTGCCAGCAGTGAATCAGGGGCAGATACGCAGTATTTT | CASSESGADTQYF
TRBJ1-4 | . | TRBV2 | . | TGTGCCAGCACGGGAGGGGAGGGGTTTGAACTGTTTTTT | CASTGGEGFELFF
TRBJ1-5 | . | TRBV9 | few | TGTGCCAGCAGCCCTTCAGGAGGGACCCTTTGGCCCCAGCATTTT | CASSPSGGTLWPQHF
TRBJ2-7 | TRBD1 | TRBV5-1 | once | TGCGCCAGCAGCTTGACACAGGGGACCTACGAGCAGTACTTC | CASSLTQGTYEQYF
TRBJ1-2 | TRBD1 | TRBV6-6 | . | TGTGCCACCGAGCCGACAGGGGGCAGAGGCTACACCTTC | CATEPTGGRGYTF
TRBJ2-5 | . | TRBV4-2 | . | TGTGCCAGCAGCCAAGAACGGGGGTCGGGCGGGACCCAGTACTTC | CASSQERGSGGTQYF
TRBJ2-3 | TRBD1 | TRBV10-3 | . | TGTGCCATGGGACAGCAAGACACAGATACGCAGTATTTT | CAMGQQDTDTQYF
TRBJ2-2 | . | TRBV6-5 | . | TGTGCCAGCACTCTGGGTAGGACGTCACGGCTGTTTTTT | CASTLGRTSRLFF
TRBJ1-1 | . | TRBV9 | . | TGTGCCAGCAAGGGACATACTTTGAACACTGAAGCTTTCTTT | CASKGHTLNTEAFF
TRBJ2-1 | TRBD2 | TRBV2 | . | TGTGCCAGCAGCGCTGGGCGGGGGAATGAGCAGTTCTTC | CASSAGRGNEQFF
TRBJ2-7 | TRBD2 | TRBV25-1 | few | TGTGCCAGCAGTGTCTCTGGAGCGGGAGGGCCTAACGAGCAGTACTTC | CASSVSGAGGPNEQYF
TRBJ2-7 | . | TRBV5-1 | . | TGCGCCAGCAGCTTGATGGACGCGGGGGAGCAGTACTTC | CASSLMDAGEQYF
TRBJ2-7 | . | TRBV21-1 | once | TGTGCCAGCAGAAAAAGGGCCGGGGACCTCTACTACGAGCAGTACTTC | CASRKRAGDLYYEQYF
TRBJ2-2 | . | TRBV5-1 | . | TGCGCCAGCAGCTTGCCCCTCACCGGGGAGCTGTTTTTT | CASSLPLTGELFF
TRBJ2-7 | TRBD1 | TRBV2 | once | TGTGCCAGCAGGGGACAGACTATTAACTACGAGCAGTACTTC | CASRGQTINYEQYF
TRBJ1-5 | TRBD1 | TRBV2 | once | TGTGCCAGCAGTCGGACAGGGCAGCCCACAGAGCCCCAGCATTTT | CASSRTGQPTEPQHF
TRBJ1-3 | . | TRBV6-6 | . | TGTGCCAGCAGTCTCCCCCCGAACCTCCGGGACACCATATATTTT | CASSLPPNLRDTIYF
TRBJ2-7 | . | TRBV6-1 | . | TGTGCCAGCAGGCTGGCCTACGAGCAGTACTTC | CASRLAYEQYF
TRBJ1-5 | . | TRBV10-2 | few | TGCGCCAGCAGTAGGGCTGGGCAGCCCCAGCATTTT | CASSRAGQPQHF
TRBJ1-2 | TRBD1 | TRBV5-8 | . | TGTGCCAGCAGAGGACAGGGGAGGAACTATGGCTACACCTTC | CASRGQGRNYGYTF
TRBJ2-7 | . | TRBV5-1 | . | TGCGCCAGCAGCTATGAGGGACCCTACGAGCAGTACTTC | CASSYEGPYEQYF
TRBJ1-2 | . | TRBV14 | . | TGTGCCAGCAGCCCCATTGTCGAGAGGGATGGCTACACCTTC | CASSPIVERDGYTF
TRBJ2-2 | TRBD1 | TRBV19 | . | TGTGCCAGTAGAGGGGGACAGTTACACACCGGGGAGCTGTTTTTT | CASRGGQLHTGELFF
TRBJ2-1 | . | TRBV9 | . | TGTGCCAGCAGCGTAGTCCTCGGATCTAACAATGAGCAGTTCTTC | CASSVVLGSNNEQFF
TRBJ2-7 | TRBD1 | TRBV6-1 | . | TGTGCCAGCAGCCTGACAGGGGCCTACGAGCAGTACTTC | CASSLTGAYEQYF
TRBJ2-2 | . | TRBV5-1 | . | TGCGCCAGCAGCTCCTCAGAGATGACCGGGGAGCTGTTTTTT | CASSSSEMTGELFF
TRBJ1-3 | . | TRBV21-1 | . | TGTGCCAGCAGCGAGGCCAGGGTGAGTTTGGACACCATATATTTT | CASSEARVSLDTIYF
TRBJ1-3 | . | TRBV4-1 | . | TGCGCCAGCAGCCAAACAGGGTTGTTTGGAAACACCATATATTTT | CASSQTGLFGNTIYF
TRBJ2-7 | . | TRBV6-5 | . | TGTGCCAGCAGTTACCACCCGGCTTACGAGCAGTACTTC | CASSYHPAYEQYF
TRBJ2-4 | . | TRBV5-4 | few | TGTGCCAGCAGTGGAGGGGTGGGGACGGCCAAAAACATTCAGTACTTC | CASSGGVGTAKNIQYF
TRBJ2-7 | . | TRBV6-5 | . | TGTGCCAGCAGTTACTCGGACGTTTCCTACGAGCAGTACTTC | CASSYSDVSYEQYF
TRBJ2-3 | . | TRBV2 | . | TGTGCCAGCAGTGAAGGGCGAGCGGGCACTGATACGCAGTATTTT | CASSEGRAGTDTQYF
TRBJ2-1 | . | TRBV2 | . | TGTGCCAGCAGACCCCGGGACTCCTCCTACAATGAGCAGTTCTTC | CASRPRDSSYNEQFF
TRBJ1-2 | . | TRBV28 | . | TGTGCCAGCAGACTGGGGGGCGGGGCTAACTATGGCTACACCTTC | CASRLGGGANYGYTF